Below, one TCR beta chain is given with its context. Treatment here: oral pan-JAK inhibitor, 5-10 mg twice daily. Researchers took lesional scalp punch biopsies and peripheral blood from people who were alopecia areata patients. Extracted from the samples, RNA was reverse transcribed into cDNA to serve as the sequencing template. TCRdb keeps only in-frame clones here, not all; method: immunoSEQ multiplex PCR. The sample records 15,000 to 20,000 clones, 50% to 75% being singletons. This record comes from a study of CD8+ T cells in alopecia areata. Germline CDR1 reads SNHLY; CDR2 reads FYNNEI. The CDR3 consists of 15 residues. Trimming cost V 3 bases and J 10 bases; bases outside gene matches: 12.

The chain links TRBV2 to TRBJ1-2, with 9 bases aligning to TRBD1. The starting material was skin, obtained at week 4, from a patient treated with tofacitinib. This TCR derives from a human donor with alopecia areata. The CDR3 spells CASSDSTGGRIDYTF. The CDR3 DNA sequence: TGTGCCAGCAGTGACAGCACAGGGGGCAGGATCGACTACACCTTC.